Presented here are 21 T cell receptor beta chains from one specimen sequenced in a study of PD-L1 blockade in urothelial cancer. Profiled with immunoSEQ multiplex PCR; TCRdb holds only in-frame clones, not every one. Counted here are roughly 120,000 clones, roughly 84% occurring once; the ten biggest clones make up around 3.2%. Stated time point: pretreatment peripheral blood. The material sequenced was PBMCs, taken around atezolizumab (anti-PD-L1) treatment. These receptor sequences come from a man in his fifties or sixties with urothelial cancer.

The chain uses TRBV25-1 and TRBJ2-3, with TRBD1 matching over 7 bases. Looked up from germline, CDR1 is MGHDK and CDR2 is SYGVNS. V was pared by 6 bases and J by 4 bases, with 1 base of the junction left unmatched. The CDR3 length is 12 residues. This chain's CDR3 is CASRQGSDTQYF. CDR3 coding DNA: TGTGCCAGCAGACAGGGGTCAGATACGCAGTATTTT.

This chain connects TRBV2 to TRBJ2-5; 11 nucleotides align to TRBD1. There are 15 residues in the CDR3. CDR1 is SNHLY, CDR2 FYNNEI, per germline. V was pared by 5 bases and J by 0 bases, with 2 bases of the junction left unmatched. This CDR3 is CASSKDRGHQETQYF. As DNA, the CDR3 is TGTGCCAGCAGTAAGGACAGGGGGCACCAAGAGACCCAGTACTTC.

This clone was seen just once. The chain carries TRBV19 and TRBJ2-1; a weak D match, TRBD1 (6 bases). Germline lookup yields CDR1 LNHDA and CDR2 SQIVND (reference sequence). This CDR3 comprises 14 residues. V was shortened by 6 bases and J by 5 bases, with 14 bases between the two germline ends. CDR3 sequence reads: CASRPGHQNNEQFF. The CDR3 bases are TGTGCCAGTAGACCGGGACACCAAAACAATGAGCAGTTCTTC.

The chain couples TRBV19 to TRBJ1-4, with D possibly being TRBD1 (5 bases). The CDR3 runs to 17 residues. Deletions cut 5 bases from V and 0 bases from J, with 16 bases between. Germline CDR1 is LNHDA and CDR2 is SQIVND (reference sequence). CDR3 in DNA: TGTGCCAGTAGTCCCGATTTTCGACAGACAACTAATGAAAAACTGTTTTTT. The encoded protein is CASSPDFRQTTNEKLFF.

The J gene is TRBJ1-5, the V gene TRBV5-6, with 7 bases identical to TRBD1. The CDR3 runs to 15 residues. The germline V gene encodes CDR1 SGHDT and CDR2 YYEEEE. V shed 4 bases, J shed 3 bases, and the junction held 7 bases outside the gene matches. CDR3 nucleotides: TGTGCCAGCAGCCACCTACAGGGGAACAATCAGCCCCAGCATTTT. Translated: CASSHLQGNNQPQHF.

The rearrangement joins TRBV5-5 to TRBJ1-2, with D hard to call. Per the germline V gene, CDR1 is SGHKS and CDR2 is YYEKEE (reference sequence). The CDR3 has 13 residues. V lost 5 bases and J 3 bases, leaving 11 bases between the germline ends. CDR3 loop: CASSPTDHYGYTF. The DNA of the CDR3 is TGTGCCAGCAGTCCCACAGACCACTATGGCTACACCTTC.

This sequence joins TRBV19 and TRBJ1-6; 7 bases fit TRBD1. CDR3 length: 16 amino acids. The J segment lost 6 bases and the V segment lost 6 bases, leaving 11 bases of the junction unmatched. Germline assignment: CDR1 LNHDA and CDR2 SQIVND (reference sequence). CDR3 sequence: CASSAQFQGGNSPLHF. CDR3 DNA sequence: TGTGCCAGTAGCGCACAATTTCAGGGGGGTAATTCACCCCTCCACTTT.

This CDR3 reads CASSVGQGLKNEQFF. Here the CDR3 DNA reads TGCGCCAGCAGCGTAGGACAGGGGTTAAAGAATGAGCAGTTCTTC. V gene TRBV4-1 combines with J gene TRBJ2-1, with TRBD1 matching over 9 bases. CDR1 MGHRA and CDR2 YSYEKL come from the germline V gene. The CDR3 totals 15 residues. J was trimmed by 7 bases and V by 5 bases; bases with no gene match: 9.

The chain uses TRBV29-1 and TRBJ2-3, with 10 bases matching TRBD2. Trimming removed 2 bases from V and 4 bases from J; junction bases left unmatched: 6. This CDR3 has 15 residues. Germline V gene lookup returns CDR1 SQVTM and CDR2 ANQGSEA. Written as DNA, the CDR3 is TGCAGCGTTGAATTGTCTAGCGGGAGATCAGATACGCAGTATTTT. It yields the protein CSVELSSGRSDTQYF.

The chain recombines TRBV5-1 with TRBJ1-1; 10 bases fit TRBD1. V was pared by 4 bases and J by 6 bases, with 6 bases of the junction left unmatched. CDR1 and CDR2 (germline): SGHRS, YFSETQ. The CDR3 is 14 amino acids. The CDR3 spells CASSRGTGVPEAFF. The CDR3 bases are TGCGCCAGCAGCCGCGGGACAGGGGTTCCTGAAGCTTTCTTT.

The chain is built from TRBV5-4 and TRBJ2-3; D remains ambiguous. V gave up 4 bases and J gave up 0 bases, with 9 bases separating them. This CDR3 comprises 14 residues. In germline, CDR1 is SGHNT, CDR2 YYREEE (reference sequence). CDR3 DNA sequence: TGTGCCAGCAGCACTCCCCCCAGCACAGATACGCAGTATTTT. Protein product: CASSTPPSTDTQYF.

This clone was counted a few times. CDR3 amino acids: CASRKQGPSYEQYF. The CDR3 bases are TGTGCCAGCAGAAAACAGGGCCCTTCCTACGAGCAGTACTTC. The chain couples TRBV13 to TRBJ2-7, with D maybe TRBD1 (6 bases). The CDR3 loop spans 14 amino acids. The V gene's germline CDR1 is PRHDT and CDR2 FYEKMQ (reference sequence). Trimming stripped 6 bases from V and 1 base from J, with 13 bases between.

The chain couples TRBV6-1 to TRBJ1-2, with 8 bases that match TRBD1. The CDR3 has 15 residues. The ends lost 6 bases at V and 7 bases at J; junction bases unmatched: 13. Looked up from germline, CDR1 is MNHNS and CDR2 is SASEGT. The CDR3 bases are TGTGCCAGCAGAATATCAGGGGGCGCTTTCTCTGGCTACACCTTC. Residues: CASRISGGAFSGYTF.

The V gene is TRBV27, the J gene TRBJ1-5, with D unresolved. The CDR3 length is 16 residues. Trimming pared 1 base from V and 0 bases from J, leaving 10 bases between. The germline CDR1 and CDR2 sequences are MNHEY and SMNVEV (reference sequence). CDR3 sequence: CASSLWAANSNQPQHF. The CDR3 DNA sequence: TGTGCCAGCAGTTTATGGGCAGCAAATAGCAATCAGCCCCAGCATTTT.

This chain uses TRBV7-2 with TRBJ1-2, with 7 bases lining up with TRBD1. This CDR3 is 15 amino acids long. With V trimmed by 5 bases and J by 0 bases, 6 bases remained unmatched. CDR1 SGHTA and CDR2 FQGNSA come from the germline V gene. The CDR3 DNA is TGTGCCAGCAGCACGACAGGGACGGCTAACTATGGCTACACCTTC. Its protein is CASSTTGTANYGYTF.

The chain joins TRBV21-1 to TRBJ1-2; the DNA was not compared with TRBD1, the D call given in the table. TRBV21-1 is a known pseudogene. This CDR3 comprises 14 residues. In nucleotides, the CDR3 is TGTGCCAGCACCCGGGACAGGGAGGGATATGGCTACACCTTC. This translates into CASTRDREGYGYTF.

The chain uses TRBV28 and TRBJ1-6; no firm D call. This CDR3 contains 13 residues. Trimming stripped 11 bases from V and 2 bases from J, with 10 bases between. Germline values: CDR1 MDHEN, CDR2 SYDVKM. The CDR3 sequence: CAGNRAYNSPLHF. Here the CDR3 DNA reads TGTGCCGGTAATCGGGCCTATAATTCACCCCTCCACTTT.

This chain joins TRBV19 and TRBJ2-7, with TRBD1 identical over 8 bases. The germline V gene encodes CDR1 LNHDA and CDR2 SQIVND (reference sequence). V lost 5 bases to trimming and J lost 3 bases; unmatched junction nucleotides: 9. CDR3 length equals 15 residues. In DNA form, the CDR3 reads TGTGCCAGTAGTCCCCAGACAGGGGCAGACTACGAGCAGTACTTC. Its protein product is CASSPQTGADYEQYF.

This clone appeared once. The chain combines TRBV7-2 with TRBJ2-5; the D is unclear. V was shortened by 0 bases and J by 2 bases, with 4 bases between the two germline ends. Germline V gene sequence: CDR1 SGHTA, CDR2 FQGNSA. The CDR3 covers 13 residues. The CDR3 region is CASSLASQETQYF. CDR3 bases: TGTGCCAGCAGCTTAGCCAGTCAAGAGACCCAGTACTTC.

J is TRBJ2-7 and V is TRBV15; perhaps TRBD2 as D (5 bases). Germline assignment: CDR1 LNHNV and CDR2 YYDKDF (reference sequence). The CDR3 sequence is 15 residues long. The ends were cut back, 4 bases at V and 3 bases at J, with 16 bases in the middle. The CDR3 loop is CATSTRAQASYEQYF. CDR3 in DNA: TGTGCCACCAGCACGCGGGCCCAGGCAAGCTACGAGCAGTACTTC. Looking up the rest from reference TRBV15 and TRBJ2-7 gives the full variable domain: DAMVIQNPRYQVTQFGKPVTLSCSQTLNHNVMYWYQQKSSQAPKLLFHYYDKDFNNEADTPDNFQSRRPNTSFCFLDIRSPGLGDTAMYLCATSTRAQASYEQYFGPGTRLTVT.

About this clone itself: At the DNA level, this CDR3 is encoded by other sequences in the same sample as well. This chain joins TRBV5-1 and TRBJ2-7, with 9 bases fitting TRBD1. This CDR3 has 13 residues. Germline V gene data show CDR1 as SGHRS and CDR2 as YFSETQ. V trimming: 5 bases; J trimming: 7 bases; junction bases outside the gene matches: 7. Written as DNA, the CDR3 is TGCGCCAGCAGTTTCGGACAGGGGCAGGAGCAGTACTTC. Translated: CASSFGQGQEQYF. The complete variable domain, with remaining parts taken from reference TRBV5-1 and TRBJ2-7, reads KAGVTQTPRYLIKTRGQQVTLSCSPISGHRSVSWYQQTPGQGLQFLFEYFSETQRNKGNFPGRFSGRQFSNSRSEMNVSTLELGDSALYLCASSFGQGQEQYFGPGTRLTVT.